Listed here is a single T cell receptor beta chain. The antigen is not known. Repertoires were generated with immunoSEQ multiplex PCR, while TCRdb's copy carries only in-frame clones and drops some. The sample holds about 39,000 clones, 70% to 80% seen once. The data were obtained in a study of PD-1 blockade in classical Hodgkin lymphoma. Study-level findings and limits: Unlike CD8+ TCR diversity, which did not rise significantly by C4D1, CD4+ TCR diversity did.

The time point denotes: cycle 4 day 1 (C4D1), after around six weeks of nivolumab. Every patient experienced relapse after autologous stem cell transplantation, and brentuximab vedotin exposure varied. The sample here was peripheral blood mononuclear cells (PBMCs), taken before the fourth cycle of nivolumab. The source is a human donor with classical Hodgkin lymphoma.

The CDR3 loop reads CASSQGYNEQFF. The CDR3 coding sequence is TGTGCCAGCTCACAGGGATACAATGAGCAGTTCTTC. J is TRBJ2-1 and V is TRBV18; no firm D call. Trimming took off 4 bases at V and 4 bases at J, with 5 bases between the two ends. CDR1 and CDR2 (germline): KGHSH, LQKENI. The CDR3 is made up of 12 amino acids.